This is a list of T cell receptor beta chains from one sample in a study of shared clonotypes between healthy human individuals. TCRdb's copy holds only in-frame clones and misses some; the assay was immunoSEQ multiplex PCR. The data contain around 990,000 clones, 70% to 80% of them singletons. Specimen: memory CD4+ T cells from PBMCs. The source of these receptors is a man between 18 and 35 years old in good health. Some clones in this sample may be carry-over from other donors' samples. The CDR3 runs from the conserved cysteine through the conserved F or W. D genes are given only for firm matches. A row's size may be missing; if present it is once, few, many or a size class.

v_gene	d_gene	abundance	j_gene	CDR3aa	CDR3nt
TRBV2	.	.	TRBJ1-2	CASSEGLYGYTF	TGTGCCAGCAGTGAAGGACTCTATGGCTACACCTTC
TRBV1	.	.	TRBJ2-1	CTSSHETSGRNEQFF	TGCACCAGCAGCCATGAGACTAGCGGGAGAAATGAGCAGTTCTTC
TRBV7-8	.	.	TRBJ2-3	CASSPNDTQYF	TGTGCCAGCAGTCCAAACGATACGCAGTATTTT
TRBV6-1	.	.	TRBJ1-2	CASSAWADYGYTF	TGTGCCAGCAGTGCGTGGGCCGACTATGGCTACACCTTC
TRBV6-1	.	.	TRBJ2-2	CASKGQANTGELFF	TGTGCCAGCAAAGGGCAAGCGAACACCGGGGAGCTGTTTTTT
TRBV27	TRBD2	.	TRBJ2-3	CASCRLAGYTQYF	TGTGCCAGCTGTCGACTAGCGGGATATACGCAGTATTTT
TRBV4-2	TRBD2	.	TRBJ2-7	CASSQDRGVGFYEQYF	TGTGCCAGCAGCCAAGATCGGGGGGTGGGCTTTTACGAGCAGTACTTC
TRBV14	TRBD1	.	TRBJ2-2	CASSQDRGIGELFF	TGTGCCAGCAGCCAAGACAGGGGGATCGGGGAGCTGTTTTTT
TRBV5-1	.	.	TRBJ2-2	CATTPPGGSANTGELFF	TGCGCCACCACTCCCCCTGGCGGATCCGCGAACACCGGGGAGCTGTTTTTT
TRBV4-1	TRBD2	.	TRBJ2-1	CASSQERGLAGNNEQFF	TGCGCCAGCAGCCAGGAAAGGGGACTAGCGGGGAACAATGAGCAGTTCTTC
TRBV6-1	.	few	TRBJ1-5	CASSAYPNQPQHF	TGTGCCAGCAGTGCCTACCCTAATCAGCCCCAGCATTTT
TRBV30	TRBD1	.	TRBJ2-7	CAWSRDRGLPEQYF	TGTGCCTGGAGCCGGGACAGGGGGCTCCCTGAGCAGTACTTC
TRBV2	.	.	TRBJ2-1	CASSPTGSDEQFF	TGTGCCAGCAGTCCGACAGGCTCCGATGAGCAGTTCTTC
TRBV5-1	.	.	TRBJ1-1	CASRPEEAAEAFF	TGCGCCAGCAGACCGGAAGAGGCTGCTGAAGCTTTCTTT
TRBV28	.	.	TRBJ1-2	CASRWTDRYGYTF	TGTGCCAGCAGATGGACAGACCGCTATGGCTACACCTTC
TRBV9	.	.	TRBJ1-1	CASSSRVINTEAFF	TGTGCCAGCAGCTCCCGGGTCATCAACACTGAAGCTTTCTTT
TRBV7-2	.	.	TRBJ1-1	CASSLKGVGTEAFF	TGTGCCAGCAGCTTAAAGGGTGTCGGAACTGAAGCTTTCTTT
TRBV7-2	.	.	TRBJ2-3	CASSQDAGLGTQYF	TGTGCCAGCAGCCAGGACGCTGGATTGGGTACGCAGTATTTT
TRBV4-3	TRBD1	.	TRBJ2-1	CASSQDLTGGSYNEQFF	TGCGCCAGCAGCCAAGATCTAACAGGGGGTTCCTACAATGAGCAGTTCTTC
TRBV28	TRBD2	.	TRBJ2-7	CASSPPGGESYEQYF	TGTGCCAGCAGTCCCCCCGGGGGGGAGTCCTACGAGCAGTACTTC
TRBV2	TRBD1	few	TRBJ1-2	CASRTGSGYTF	TGTGCCAGCAGGACAGGGAGCGGCTACACCTTC
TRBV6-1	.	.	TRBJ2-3	CASSPSGPRTDTQYF	TGTGCCAGCAGTCCAAGCGGGCCCCGCACAGATACGCAGTATTTT